The entry that follows covers one T cell receptor beta chain sequence. J lost 3 bases, V lost 1 base, and 3 bases had no gene match. The CDR3 length is 15 residues. Germline V gene lookup returns CDR1 SEHNR and CDR2 FQNEAQ (reference sequence). This specimen comes from a study of T cell changes during pregnancy in multiple sclerosis. This table comes from immunoSEQ multiplex PCR, and its TCRdb copy is limited to in-frame clones, with some not included. The sample lists approximately 34,000 clones; roughly 88% were seen once. Sample: CD8+ T cells from peripheral blood mononuclear cells, taken after pregnancy. This TCR derives from a female donor with multiple sclerosis, enrolled in a pregnancy study. V is TRBV7-9 and J is TRBJ1-1, with 9 bases identical to TRBD1. This CDR3 reads CASSLGGQGYTEAFF. The CDR3 DNA sequence: TGTGCCAGCAGCTTAGGGGGACAGGGATACACTGAAGCTTTCTTT.